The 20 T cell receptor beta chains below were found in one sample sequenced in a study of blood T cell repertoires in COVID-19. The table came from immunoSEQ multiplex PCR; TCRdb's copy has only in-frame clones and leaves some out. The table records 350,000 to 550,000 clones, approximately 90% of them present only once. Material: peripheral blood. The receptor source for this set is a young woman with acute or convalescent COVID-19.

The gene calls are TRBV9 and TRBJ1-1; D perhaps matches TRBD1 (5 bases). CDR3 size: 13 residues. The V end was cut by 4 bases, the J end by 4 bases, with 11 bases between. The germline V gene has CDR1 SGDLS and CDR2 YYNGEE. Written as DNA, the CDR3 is TGTGCCAGCAGCCTGGGGGGAGGCACTGAAGCTTTCTTT. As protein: CASSLGGGTEAFF.

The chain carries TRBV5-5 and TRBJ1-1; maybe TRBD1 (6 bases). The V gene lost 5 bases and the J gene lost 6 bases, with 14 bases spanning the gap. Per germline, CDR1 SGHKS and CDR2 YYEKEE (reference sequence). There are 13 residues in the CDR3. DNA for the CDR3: TGTGCCAGCAGTTGGACAGCGCCCTCTGAAGCTTTCTTT. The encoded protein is CASSWTAPSEAFF.

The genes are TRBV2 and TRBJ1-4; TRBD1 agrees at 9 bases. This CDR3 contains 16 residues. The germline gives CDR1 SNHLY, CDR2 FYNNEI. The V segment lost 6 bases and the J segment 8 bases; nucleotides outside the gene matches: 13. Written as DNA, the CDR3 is TGTGCCAGCAGCAGACAGGGGGGATTGGTAAACGAAAAACTGTTTTTT. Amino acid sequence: CASSRQGGLVNEKLFF.

CDR3 sequence: CATRTVPHSGANVLTF. The CDR3 region has the DNA TGCGCCACCAGGACAGTGCCCCACTCTGGGGCCAACGTCCTGACTTTC. The chain joins TRBV5-1 to TRBJ2-6, with a possible D match to TRBD1 (6 bases). The germline gives CDR1 SGHRS, CDR2 YFSETQ. Trimming stripped 9 bases from V and 0 bases from J, with 16 bases between. The CDR3 sequence is 16 residues long.

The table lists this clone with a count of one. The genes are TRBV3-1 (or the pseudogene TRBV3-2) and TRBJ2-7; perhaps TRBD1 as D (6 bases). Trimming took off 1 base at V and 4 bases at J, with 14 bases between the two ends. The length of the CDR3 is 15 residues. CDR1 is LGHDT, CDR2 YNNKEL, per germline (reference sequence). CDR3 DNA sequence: TGTGCCAGCAGCCAAGCGCGGCAGGGGAGATACGAGCAGTACTTC. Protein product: CASSQARQGRYEQYF.

The DNA of the CDR3 is TGTGCCAGCAGCTTATTAGGGAGGGATACGCAGTATTTT. Translating it yields CASSLLGRDTQYF. V is TRBV7-3 and J is TRBJ2-3, with D possibly TRBD2 on 6 matching bases. The CDR3 has 13 residues. Germline lookup yields CDR1 SGHTA and CDR2 FQGTGA. V was pared by 2 bases and J by 6 bases, with 9 bases between.

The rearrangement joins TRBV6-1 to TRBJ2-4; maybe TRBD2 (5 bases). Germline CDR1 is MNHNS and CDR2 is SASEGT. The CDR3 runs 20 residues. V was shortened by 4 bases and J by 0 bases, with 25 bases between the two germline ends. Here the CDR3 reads CASSANRDFRQLIAKNIQYF. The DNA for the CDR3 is TGTGCCAGCAGTGCCAACCGGGATTTCCGTCAGCTCATAGCCAAAAACATTCAGTACTTC.

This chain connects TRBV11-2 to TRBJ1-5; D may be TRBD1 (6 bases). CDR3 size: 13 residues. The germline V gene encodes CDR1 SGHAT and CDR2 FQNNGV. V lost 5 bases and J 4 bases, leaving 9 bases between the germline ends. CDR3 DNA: TGTGCCAGCAGCACCGGGACAAATCAGCCCCAGCATTTT. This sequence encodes CASSTGTNQPQHF.

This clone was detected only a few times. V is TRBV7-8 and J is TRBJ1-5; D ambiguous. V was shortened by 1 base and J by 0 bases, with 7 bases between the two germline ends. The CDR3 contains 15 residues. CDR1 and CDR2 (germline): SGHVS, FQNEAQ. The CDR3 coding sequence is TGTGCCAGCAGCTTAGGAGTTAATAGCAATCAGCCCCAGCATTTT. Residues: CASSLGVNSNQPQHF.

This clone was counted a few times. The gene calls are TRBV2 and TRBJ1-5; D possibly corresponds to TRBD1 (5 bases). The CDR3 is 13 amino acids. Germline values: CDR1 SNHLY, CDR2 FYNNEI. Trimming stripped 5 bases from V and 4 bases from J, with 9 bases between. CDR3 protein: CASSSGINQPQHF. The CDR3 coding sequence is TGTGCCAGCAGTTCAGGGATTAATCAGCCCCAGCATTTT.

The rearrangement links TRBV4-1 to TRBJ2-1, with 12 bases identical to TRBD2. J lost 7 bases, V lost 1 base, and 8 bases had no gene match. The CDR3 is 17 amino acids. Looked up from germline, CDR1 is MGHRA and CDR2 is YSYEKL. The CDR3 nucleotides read TGCGCCAGCAGCCAAGGCCTAGCGGGGGGGCGGTGGAATGAGCAGTTCTTC. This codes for CASSQGLAGGRWNEQFF.

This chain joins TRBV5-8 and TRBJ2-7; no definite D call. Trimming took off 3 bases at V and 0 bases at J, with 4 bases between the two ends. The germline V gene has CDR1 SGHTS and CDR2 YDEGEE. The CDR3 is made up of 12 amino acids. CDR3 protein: CASSSRSYEQYF. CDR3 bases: TGTGCCAGCAGCTCCCGCTCCTACGAGCAGTACTTC.

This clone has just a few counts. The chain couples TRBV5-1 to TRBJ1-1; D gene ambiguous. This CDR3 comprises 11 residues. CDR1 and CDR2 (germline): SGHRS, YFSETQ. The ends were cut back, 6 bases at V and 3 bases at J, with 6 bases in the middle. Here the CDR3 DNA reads TGCGCCAGCAAAGAGGACACTGAAGCTTTCTTT. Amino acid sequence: CASKEDTEAFF.

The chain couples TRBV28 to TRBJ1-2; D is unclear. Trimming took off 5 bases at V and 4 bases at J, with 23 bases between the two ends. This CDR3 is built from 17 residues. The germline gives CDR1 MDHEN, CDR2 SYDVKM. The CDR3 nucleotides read TGTGCCAGCAGTCATTACACCTCTTCTGGGCGATTCTATGGCTACACCTTC. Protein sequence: CASSHYTSSGRFYGYTF.

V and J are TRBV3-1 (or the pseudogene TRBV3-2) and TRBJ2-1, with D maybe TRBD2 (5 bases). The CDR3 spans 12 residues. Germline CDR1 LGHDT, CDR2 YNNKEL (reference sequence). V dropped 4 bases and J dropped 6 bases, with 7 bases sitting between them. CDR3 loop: CASSPDSNEQFF. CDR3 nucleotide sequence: TGTGCCAGCAGCCCGGACTCCAATGAGCAGTTCTTC.

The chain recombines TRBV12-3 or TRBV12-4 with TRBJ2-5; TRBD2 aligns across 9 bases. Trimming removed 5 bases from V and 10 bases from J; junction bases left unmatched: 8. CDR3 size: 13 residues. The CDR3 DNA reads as TGTGCCAGCAGTCTTAGCGGGGGCGGTGGCCAGTACTTC. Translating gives CASSLSGGGGQYF.

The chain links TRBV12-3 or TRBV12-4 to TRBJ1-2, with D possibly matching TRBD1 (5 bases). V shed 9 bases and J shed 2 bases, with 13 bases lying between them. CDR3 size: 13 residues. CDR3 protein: CASNRDSNYGYTF. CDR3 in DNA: TGTGCCAGTAACCGGGACTCCAACTATGGCTACACCTTC.

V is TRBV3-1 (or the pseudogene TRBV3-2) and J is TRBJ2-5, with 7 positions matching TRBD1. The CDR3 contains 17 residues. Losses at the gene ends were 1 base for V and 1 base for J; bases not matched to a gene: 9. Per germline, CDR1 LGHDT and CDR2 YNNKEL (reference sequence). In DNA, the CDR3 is TGTGCCAGCAGCCAAGCCTCGCCCCGGACAGGCCAAGAGACCCAGTACTTC. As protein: CASSQASPRTGQETQYF.

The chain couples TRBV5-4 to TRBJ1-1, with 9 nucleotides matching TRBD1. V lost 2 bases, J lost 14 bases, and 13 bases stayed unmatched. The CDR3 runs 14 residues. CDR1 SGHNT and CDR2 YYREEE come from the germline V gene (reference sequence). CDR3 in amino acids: CASSLQGAQLSVFF. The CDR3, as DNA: TGTGCCAGCAGCTTACAGGGGGCGCAGCTATCGGTATTCTTT.

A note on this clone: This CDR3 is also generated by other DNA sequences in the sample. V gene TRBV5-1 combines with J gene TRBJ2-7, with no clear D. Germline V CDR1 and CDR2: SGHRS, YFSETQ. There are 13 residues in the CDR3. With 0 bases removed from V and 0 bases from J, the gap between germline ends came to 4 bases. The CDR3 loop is CASSLDNSYEQYF. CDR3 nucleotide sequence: TGCGCCAGCAGCTTGGACAACTCCTACGAGCAGTACTTC. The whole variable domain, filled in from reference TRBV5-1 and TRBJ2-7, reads KAGVTQTPRYLIKTRGQQVTLSCSPISGHRSVSWYQQTPGQGLQFLFEYFSETQRNKGNFPGRFSGRQFSNSRSEMNVSTLELGDSALYLCASSLDNSYEQYFGPGTRLTVT.